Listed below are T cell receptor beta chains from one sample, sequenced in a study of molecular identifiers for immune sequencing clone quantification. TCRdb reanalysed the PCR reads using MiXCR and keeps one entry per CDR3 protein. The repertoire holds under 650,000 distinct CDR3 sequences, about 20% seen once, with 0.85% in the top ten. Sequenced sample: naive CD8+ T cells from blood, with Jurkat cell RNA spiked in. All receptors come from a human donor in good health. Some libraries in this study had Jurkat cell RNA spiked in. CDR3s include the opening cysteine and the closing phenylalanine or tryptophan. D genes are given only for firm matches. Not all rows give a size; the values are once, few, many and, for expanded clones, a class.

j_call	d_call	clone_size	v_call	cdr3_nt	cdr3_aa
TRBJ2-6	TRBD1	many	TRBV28	TGTGCCAGCAGTTTACTCCAGGGGGCCATCTCTGGGGCCAACGTCCTGACTTTC	CASSLLQGAISGANVLTF
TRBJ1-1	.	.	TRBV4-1	TGCGCCAGCAGCCTAGTCTTGACACAGAACACTGAAGCTTTCTTT	CASSLVLTQNTEAFF
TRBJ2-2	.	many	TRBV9	TGTGCCAGCAGCGTAGCAGCGGGTGCGAACACCGGGGAGCTGTTTTTT	CASSVAAGANTGELFF
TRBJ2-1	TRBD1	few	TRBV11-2	TGTGCCAGCAGCTTAGATCTGGGACAGTCCTACAATGAGCAGTTCTTC	CASSLDLGQSYNEQFF
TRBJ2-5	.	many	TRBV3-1	TGTGCCAGCAGGGCTCCGAGGATGCAGGGTACCCAGTACTTC	CASRAPRMQGTQYF
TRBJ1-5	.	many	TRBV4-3	TGCGCCAGCAGCCAAGATTCGGCGAATAGCAATCAGCCCCAGCATTTT	CASSQDSANSNQPQHF
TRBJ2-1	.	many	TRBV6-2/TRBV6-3	TGTGCCAGCAGTACTATGGGCCCGGTCTTGCCCTACAATGAGCAGTTCTTC	CASSTMGPVLPYNEQFF
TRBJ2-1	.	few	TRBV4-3	TGCGCCAGCAGCCAAGAAACAGGTAACTCCTACAATGAGCAGTTCTTC	CASSQETGNSYNEQFF
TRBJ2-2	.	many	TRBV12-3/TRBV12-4	TGTGCCAGCAGTTCCTCTGTCGGGGAGCTGTTTTTT	CASSSSVGELFF
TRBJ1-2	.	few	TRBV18	TGTGCCAGCTCAGGCCTGGAGGCGACTAACTATGGCTACACCTTC	CASSGLEATNYGYTF
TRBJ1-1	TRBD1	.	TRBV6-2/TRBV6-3	TGTGCCAGCAGTTGCGGACAGGGCGCGGGGGCTGAAGCTTTCTTT	CASSCGQGAGAEAFF
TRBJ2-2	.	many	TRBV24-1	TGTGCCACCAGTGACCGGACTAACACCGGGGAGCTGTTTTTT	CATSDRTNTGELFF
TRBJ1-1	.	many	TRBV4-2	TGTGCCAGCAGCCGGGGGACTAAAAAATTTGAATTCACTGAAGCTTTCTTT	CASSRGTKKFEFTEAFF
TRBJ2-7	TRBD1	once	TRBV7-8	TGTGCCAGCAGCCCCAGACAGGGGCTGGACTACGAGCAGTACTTC	CASSPRQGLDYEQYF
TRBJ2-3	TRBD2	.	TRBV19	TGTGCCAGTAGTATCGGGACTAGCTGGGCAGATACGCAGTATTTT	CASSIGTSWADTQYF
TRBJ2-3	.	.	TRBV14	TGTGCCAGCAGCCAAGACGGGTCAACTAGCACAGATACGCAGTATTTT	CASSQDGSTSTDTQYF
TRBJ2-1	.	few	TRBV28	TGTGCCAGCACCACCGGCCCTCTAGGCAATGAGCAGTTCTTC	CASTTGPLGNEQFF
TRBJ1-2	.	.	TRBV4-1	TGCGCCAGCAGCCAAGGCGGGCCTCTGGGGGGCGACCCGATTGGCTACACCTTC	CASSQGGPLGGDPIGYTF
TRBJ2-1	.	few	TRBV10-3	TGTGCCATCAGTGAGTCGTCCGACTATTACAATGAGCAGTTCTTC	CAISESSDYYNEQFF
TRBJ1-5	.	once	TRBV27	TGTGCCAGCAGTTCGACGGAGGATAGCAATCAGCCCCAGCATTTT	CASSSTEDSNQPQHF
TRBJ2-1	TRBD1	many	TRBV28	TGTGCCAGCAGTTTAGACAGGGGGCGCCGGAATGAGCAGTTCTTC	CASSLDRGRRNEQFF
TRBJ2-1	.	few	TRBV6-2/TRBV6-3	TGTGCCAGTACGATCGGGGGTGCTGAGCAGTTCTTC	CASTIGGAEQFF
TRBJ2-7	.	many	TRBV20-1	TGCAGTGTCCCCGGGAGCTTGGGCTACGAGCAGTACTTC	CSVPGSLGYEQYF
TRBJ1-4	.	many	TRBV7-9	TGTGCCACCGGCAGATCAACAACTAATGAAAAACTGTTTTTT	CATGRSTTNEKLFF
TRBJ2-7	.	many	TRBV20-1	TGCAGTGCTACACCGGGACTTTCAGCCTACGAGCAGTACTTC	CSATPGLSAYEQYF
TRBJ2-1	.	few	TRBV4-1	TGCGCCAGCAGCCCCACTCCTCCGAGCTCCTACAATGAGCAGTTCTTC	CASSPTPPSSYNEQFF
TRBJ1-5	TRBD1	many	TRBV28	TGTGCCAGCAGTCAACCAATTTACGGGACAGGGGATCAGCCCCAGCATTTT	CASSQPIYGTGDQPQHF
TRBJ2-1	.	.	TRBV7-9	TGTGCCAGCAGCCTTAGCGGGGACAGCTTAGTGTACCCCTACAATGAGCAGTTCTTC	CASSLSGDSLVYPYNEQFF
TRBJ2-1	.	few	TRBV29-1	TGCAGCGCATCGGGGGGCGGGGGATACAATGAGCAGTTCTTC	CSASGGGGYNEQFF
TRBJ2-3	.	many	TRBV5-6	TGTGCCAGCAGCTTAGACGAACTTGAGGATACGCAGTATTTT	CASSLDELEDTQYF
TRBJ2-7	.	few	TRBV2	TGTGCCAGCAGTGAAGGGGTGGGCCGAGGTGCCTACGAGCAGTACTTC	CASSEGVGRGAYEQYF
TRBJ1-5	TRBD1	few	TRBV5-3	TGTGCCAGCAGCCCCGGACAGGGGGGTCAGCTCCAGCATTTT	CASSPGQGGQLQHF
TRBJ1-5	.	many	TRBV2	TGTGCCAGCAGTGCCCCGGACAGCGATCAGCCCCAGCATTTT	CASSAPDSDQPQHF
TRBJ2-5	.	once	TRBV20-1	TGCAGTGCCGCCGGGGGCCAGTACTTC	CSAAGGQYF
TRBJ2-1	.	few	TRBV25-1	TGTGCCAGCAGTGAAGGCAGCCTATCCTACAATGAGCAGTTCTTC	CASSEGSLSYNEQFF
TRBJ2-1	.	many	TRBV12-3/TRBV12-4	TGTGCCAGCAGCCAGGACAGTCCCCGGCCGGGGAATGAGCAGTTCTTC	CASSQDSPRPGNEQFF
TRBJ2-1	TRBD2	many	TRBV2	TGTGCCAGCAGGGACACCACTAGCGGGAGATTGGATGAGCAGTTCTTC	CASRDTTSGRLDEQFF
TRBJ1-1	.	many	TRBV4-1	TGCGCCAGCAGCCAAGATACCATGGAGACTGAAGCTTTCTTT	CASSQDTMETEAFF
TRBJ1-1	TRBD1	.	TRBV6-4	TGTGCCAGCAGTGAAGGGACAGGGCCCCAAGCTTTCTTT	CASSEGTGPQAFF
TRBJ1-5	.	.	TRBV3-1	TGTGCCAGCAGCCACGGAAGGGGGGCCTACAATCAGCCCCAGCATTTT	CASSHGRGAYNQPQHF
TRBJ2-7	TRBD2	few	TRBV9	TGTGCCAGCAGCGCGGGGACTAGCGGGGTCTACGAGCAGTACTTC	CASSAGTSGVYEQYF
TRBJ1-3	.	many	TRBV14	TGTGCCAGCAGCCCCGGAGCCTCTGGAAACACCATATATTTT	CASSPGASGNTIYF
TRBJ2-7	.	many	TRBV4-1	TGCGCCAGCAGCCAAGTAGAGGGGCCCAACGAGCAGTACTTC	CASSQVEGPNEQYF
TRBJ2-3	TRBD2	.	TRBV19	TGTGCCAGTCACCCCGGGACTAGCGGGAGGGCCGGCCTCACAGATACGCAGTATTTT	CASHPGTSGRAGLTDTQYF
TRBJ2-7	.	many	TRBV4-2	TGTGCCAGCAGCCCCCGCGATAGAAACTACGAGCAGTACTTC	CASSPRDRNYEQYF
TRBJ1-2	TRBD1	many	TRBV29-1	TGCAGCGTTGACATGACAGGGGGCAGAAAGGGCTATGGCTACACCTTC	CSVDMTGGRKGYGYTF
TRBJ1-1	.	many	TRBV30	TGTGCCTGGACCAGGACGAACACTGAAGCTTTCTTT	CAWTRTNTEAFF
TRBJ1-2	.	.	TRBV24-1	TGTGCCACCAAACCCTCTAGGGGACAAGTCGGCGGCTACACCTTC	CATKPSRGQVGGYTF
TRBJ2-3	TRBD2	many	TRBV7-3	TGTGCCAGCAGCTTAACGCGTAGCGGGCCCGGCACAGATACGCAGTATTTT	CASSLTRSGPGTDTQYF
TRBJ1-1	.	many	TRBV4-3	TGTGCCAGCAGTCATACAGGGACTGAAGCTTTCTTT	CASSHTGTEAFF
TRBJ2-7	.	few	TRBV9	TGTGCCAGCAGCGTAGGAAGGACACCCTACGAGCAGTACTTC	CASSVGRTPYEQYF